This T cell receptor (beta chain) appears in the sequencing data of a study of identical twins. TCRdb itself ran the 5' RACE reads through MiXCR, one entry per CDR3 protein. The table has 450,000 or so distinct CDR3 sequences, roughly an eighth seen once. The data also belong to a second study, concerning yellow fever vaccine responses in identical twins. In that study: Twins' vaccine T cell responses reportedly seemed partly convergent and partly personalized.

The sequence derives from a woman aged 18-29 years in good health. The sequencing sample was made of CD4+ T cells sorted from blood.

CDR3 DNA sequence: TGCGCCAGCAGCCAAGATAATCTCCCTAGGCCTAATGAGCAGTTCTTC. Amino acid sequence: CASSQDNLPRPNEQFF. The genes are TRBV4-3 and TRBJ2-1; D unresolved. CDR3 length: 16 residues. Per the germline V gene, CDR1 is LGHNA and CDR2 is YSLEER. Trimming took off 0 bases at V and 7 bases at J, with 16 bases between the two ends.